This entry lists 14 T cell receptor beta chains sequenced from one sample in a study of spatial heterogeneity in lung cancer. Their recognized antigens are unknown. The sample's time point: sample taken at primary tumor resection. General study results and limits: Mutation counts in tumors were tracked by counts of expanded intratumoral alpha and beta TCRs.

TCRdb passed the 5' RACE reads through MiXCR, listing each CDR3 protein once. Here the sample spans about 4,000 distinct CDR3 sequences, 10% to 12% being singletons. Here the sequenced sample was lung tumor tissue, taken at surgery. The receptors here all came from a male donor with early-stage non-small cell lung cancer.

In DNA, the CDR3 is TGTGCCAGCAGATTACGGGGGCCGTGGGAGACCCAGTACTTC. It codes for CASRLRGPWETQYF. The chain couples TRBV11-2 to TRBJ2-5; D may be TRBD1 or TRBD2 (6 bases each). CDR3 length: 14 residues. The ends were cut back, 6 bases at V and 5 bases at J, with 16 bases in the middle. The germline CDR1 and CDR2 sequences are SGHAT and FQNNGV.

By frequency in the sample, this clonotype is large. The rearrangement links TRBV9 to TRBJ1-1, with 8 bases matching TRBD1. Trimming cost V 6 bases and J 8 bases; bases outside gene matches: 6. Germline V lookup: CDR1 SGDLS, CDR2 YYNGEE. The CDR3 sequence is 12 residues long. This chain's CDR3 is CASKRGTGEAFF. Written as DNA, the CDR3 is TGTGCCAGCAAGCGGGGGACAGGAGAAGCTTTCTTT. Full variable domain (rest looked up from reference TRBV9 and TRBJ1-1): DSGVTQTPKHLITATGQRVTLRCSPRSGDLSVYWYQQSLDQGLQFLIQYYNGEERAKGNILERFSAQQFPDLHSELNLSSLELGDSALYFCASKRGTGEAFFGQGTRLTVV.

About this clonotype: Germline and junction disagree at one end, which may indicate a read error. The chain carries TRBV7-7 and TRBJ2-1; 12 positions match TRBD1. CDR1 is SSHAT and CDR2 is FNYEAQ in the germline V gene (reference sequence). The CDR3 extends over 14 amino acids. This chain's CDR3 is CASSRDRGLNEQFF. The DNA for the CDR3 is TGTGCTAGCAGCCGGGACAGGGGGCTCAATGAGCAGTTCTTC.

This clonotype counts as medium-sized. The CDR3 DNA reads TGTGCCAGCAGCTTAGGCACTAGCGGGAGAGTCAATGAGCAGTTCTTC. This gives the protein CASSLGTSGRVNEQFF. The V call is TRBV7-9, the J call TRBJ2-1; 11 bases line up with TRBD2. The V segment lost 1 base and the J segment 6 bases; nucleotides outside the gene matches: 5. The CDR3 length is 16 residues. CDR1 is SEHNR, CDR2 FQNEAQ, per germline (reference sequence).

This clonotype is medium-sized (0.01 to 0.1%) in the sample. The chain couples TRBV10-2 to TRBJ1-2; weak D call: TRBD1 (5 bases). Between the trimmed V and J ends, which lost 8 bases and 8 bases, there was a span of 18 bases. Per the germline V gene, CDR1 is WSHSY and CDR2 is SAAADI. The CDR3 loop spans 13 amino acids. The CDR3 here is CASGDSRAGGYTF. The CDR3 bases are TGCGCCAGCGGGGACTCCCGAGCAGGGGGCTACACCTTC.

The chain combines TRBV6-2 or TRBV6-3 with TRBJ2-2; D is undetermined. The CDR3 extends over 15 amino acids. The germline V gene has CDR1 MNHEY and CDR2 SVGEGT. V dropped 2 bases and J dropped 0 bases, with 7 bases sitting between them. The CDR3 is CASSYRIANTGELFF. The CDR3, as DNA: TGTGCCAGCAGTTACAGAATAGCGAACACCGGGGAGCTGTTTTTT.

The chain joins TRBV6-5 to TRBJ1-3; D remains ambiguous. CDR1 and CDR2 from the germline V gene are MNHEY and SVGAGI. The CDR3 extends over 13 amino acids. Trimming took off 4 bases at V and 3 bases at J, with 7 bases between the two ends. The CDR3 region is CASSSEVGNTIYF. CDR3 in DNA: TGTGCCAGCAGTTCCGAAGTTGGAAACACCATATATTTT.

The V and J genes are TRBV29-1 and TRBJ2-1; 10 bases fit TRBD2. Per germline, CDR1 SQVTM and CDR2 ANQGSEA. The CDR3 length is 13 residues. The V segment lost 4 bases and the J segment 3 bases; nucleotides outside the gene matches: 0. As DNA, the CDR3 is TGCAGCGTTGGGACTAGCGGCTACAATGAGCAGTTCTTC. Encoded protein: CSVGTSGYNEQFF.

This sequence joins TRBV3-1 and TRBJ1-2, with 7 bases that match TRBD1. In germline, CDR1 is LGHDT, CDR2 YNNKEL (reference sequence). The CDR3 extends over 13 amino acids. With 4 bases clipped from V and 7 bases from J, the junction kept 6 bases outside the gene matches. The CDR3 DNA is TGTGCCAGCAGCCGGGGGCAGGGGGGTGGCTACACCTTC. Translation gives CASSRGQGGGYTF.

The V gene is TRBV20-1, the J gene TRBJ1-2; 7 bases fit TRBD1. The CDR3 length is 13 residues. The V gene's germline CDR1 is DFQATT and CDR2 SNEGSKA (reference sequence). Trimming cost V 5 bases and J 4 bases; bases outside gene matches: 7. DNA for the CDR3: TGCAGTGCTCCCCGACAGGGCTTCTATGGCTACACCTTC. Its translation is CSAPRQGFYGYTF.

Only a few counts were recorded for this clonotype. The J gene is TRBJ1-3, the V gene TRBV7-9; D call uncertain. CDR1 is SEHNR, CDR2 FQNEAQ, per germline (reference sequence). CDR3 length equals 14 residues. V was clipped by 4 bases and J by 4 bases, with 11 bases between them. The CDR3 here is CASSSSVSGNTIYF. The CDR3 DNA sequence: TGTGCCAGCAGCTCCAGTGTTTCCGGAAACACCATATATTTT.

The chain recombines TRBV5-1 with TRBJ2-3; 7 bases align to TRBD1. There are 14 residues in the CDR3. V shed 0 bases, J shed 4 bases, and the junction held 2 bases outside the gene matches. Per the germline V gene, CDR1 is SGHRS and CDR2 is YFSETQ. Here the CDR3 DNA reads TGCGCCAGCAGCTTGGAAGGGGGCCCAGATACGCAGTATTTT. Residues: CASSLEGGPDTQYF. The complete variable domain, with remaining parts taken from reference TRBV5-1 and TRBJ2-3, reads KAGVTQTPRYLIKTRGQQVTLSCSPISGHRSVSWYQQTPGQGLQFLFEYFSETQRNKGNFPGRFSGRQFSNSRSEMNVSTLELGDSALYLCASSLEGGPDTQYFGPGTRLTVL.

This clonotype was counted ten times or more. J is TRBJ2-7 and V is TRBV28; no definite D call. Germline assignment: CDR1 MDHEN and CDR2 SYDVKM. This CDR3 region has 11 residues. V lost 6 bases and J 2 bases, leaving 5 bases between the germline ends. The CDR3 DNA is TGTGCCAGCAGCCGAACCTACGAGCAGTACTTC. As protein: CASSRTYEQYF.

This clonotype showed up just a few times. The chain employs TRBV11-3 and TRBJ2-1; no definite D call. CDR1 SGHNT and CDR2 YENEEA come from the germline V gene. The CDR3 spans 13 residues. Trimming left V 0 bases short and J 8 bases short, with 8 bases between. Here the CDR3 reads CASSLDHGDEQFF. The CDR3 nucleotides are TGTGCCAGCAGCTTAGATCATGGCGATGAGCAGTTCTTC.